These T cell receptor beta chains were read from a single sample in a study of cytomegalovirus exposure and HLA in healthy donors. TCRdb keeps only in-frame clones here, not all; method: immunoSEQ multiplex PCR. Its listing shows approximately 150,000 clones. Material: PBMCs. The receptors shown here come from a male donor in good health and CMV-seronegative. The CDR3 runs from the conserved cysteine through the conserved F or W. The D gene is left open where the match is weak.

J gene,D gene,V gene,CDR3 DNA,CDR3 protein
TRBJ2-7,TRBD2,TRBV6-5,TGTGCCAGCAGTTACGGGGCGGGAGGGCGGAACGAGCAGTACTTC,CASSYGAGGRNEQYF
TRBJ2-5,.,TRBV6-5,TGTGCCAGCAGTTACTCGATTGGGCCAAGTAAAGAGACCCAGTACTTC,CASSYSIGPSKETQYF
TRBJ2-7,TRBD1,TRBV7-9,TGTGCCAGCAGCTCGAGACAGGGACCCTCCTACGAGCAGTACTTC,CASSSRQGPSYEQYF
TRBJ1-2,TRBD1,TRBV29-1,TGCAGCGTCCCGTCGGGACAGGCCCTGTCTAACTATGGCTACACCTTC,CSVPSGQALSNYGYTF
TRBJ1-2,.,TRBV29-1,TGCAGCGTTGACCAGGGGCTTAGCTATGGCTACACCTTC,CSVDQGLSYGYTF
TRBJ1-1,.,TRBV6-5,TGTGCCAGCAGTTACTCCACGAGGAACACTGAAGCTTTCTTT,CASSYSTRNTEAFF
TRBJ1-1,TRBD1,TRBV10-3,TGTGCCACCACGGGCGGGACAGCGAACACTGAAGCTTTCTTT,CATTGGTANTEAFF
TRBJ1-1,TRBD1,TRBV6-5,TGTGCCAGCAGGCCGGACAGGGGACAAAGGACTGAAGCTTTCTTT,CASRPDRGQRTEAFF
TRBJ2-7,.,TRBV6-1,TGTGCCAGCAGTGAGCAGGGAGGCTACGAGCAGTACTTC,CASSEQGGYEQYF
TRBJ1-1,.,TRBV2,TGTGCCAGCAGGGTAGACCAGGACACTGAAGCTTTCTTT,CASRVDQDTEAFF
TRBJ1-3,.,TRBV7-2,TGTGCCAGCAGCTTAGAAAGCCCCCCTGGAAACACCATATATTTT,CASSLESPPGNTIYF
TRBJ1-2,.,TRBV18,TGTGCCAGCTCACCAACGTCGGTTACTAACTATGGCTACACCTTC,CASSPTSVTNYGYTF
TRBJ1-1,.,TRBV7-2,TGTGCCAGCACCTTGAGCAGGCGAGAAGCTTTCTTT,CASTLSRREAFF
TRBJ1-4,.,TRBV18,TGTGCCAGCTCACCCGATGAAAAACTGTTTTTT,CASSPDEKLFF
TRBJ1-1,.,TRBV14,TGTGCCAGCAGCCAGGACAGATTAACTGAAGCTTTCTTT,CASSQDRLTEAFF
TRBJ2-1,.,TRBV7-3,TGTGCCAGCAGCTTAAGAGGGTCTGGGGAGCAGTTCTTC,CASSLRGSGEQFF
TRBJ2-7,.,TRBV4-2,TGTGCCAGCAGCCAAGTATGGGACACCCTTTCCTACGAGCAGTACTTC,CASSQVWDTLSYEQYF
TRBJ2-7,.,TRBV5-1,TGCGCCAGCAGCTTGGATACGGGGGGCCGCTACGAGCAGTACTTC,CASSLDTGGRYEQYF
TRBJ2-7,.,TRBV7-9,TGTGCCAGCAGCTTAGGTGCGGTGATCTACGAGCAGTACTTC,CASSLGAVIYEQYF
TRBJ2-5,.,TRBV5-1,TGCGCCAGCAGCCTCGCGCTTCAAGAGACCCAGTACTTC,CASSLALQETQYF
TRBJ2-5,TRBD2,TRBV6-6,TGTGCCAGCAGCCTCAGTATGGCGGGAGGGCCGGAGACCCAGTACTTC,CASSLSMAGGPETQYF
TRBJ2-1,.,TRBV6-5,TGTGCCAGCAGTTACTCGCCGGGATGGTATGAGCAGTTCTTC,CASSYSPGWYEQFF
TRBJ1-1,.,TRBV30,TGTGCCTCACATACAGGGTGGAACACTGAAGCTTTCTTT,CASHTGWNTEAFF
TRBJ2-7,.,TRBV7-6,TGTGCCAGCAGCTTCAGGGGCTCTGACGAGCAGTACTTC,CASSFRGSDEQYF
TRBJ1-2,TRBD1,TRBV29-1,TGCAGCGTTTCTGACAGGGGGAGTGTCTATGGCTACACCTTC,CSVSDRGSVYGYTF
TRBJ2-5,TRBD1,TRBV15,TGTGCCACCAGCAGACCGGGACAGGGTTTGAAGACCCAGTACTTC,CATSRPGQGLKTQYF
TRBJ2-3,TRBD2,TRBV9,TGTGCCAGCAGCGTAGACCCGGGGGGGCCCGCAGATACGCAGTATTTT,CASSVDPGGPADTQYF
TRBJ1-2,.,TRBV7-9,TGTGCCAGCAGCCTCGACGGGATTAGCTACACCTTC,CASSLDGISYTF
TRBJ1-2,TRBD1,TRBV27,TGTGCCAGCAGTCCAGTAGGGGGCCCAGAGTACGGCTACACCTTC,CASSPVGGPEYGYTF
TRBJ2-7,TRBD1,TRBV18,TGTGCCAGCTCCCCCCCGACAGGGGTCAACGAGCAGTACTTC,CASSPPTGVNEQYF